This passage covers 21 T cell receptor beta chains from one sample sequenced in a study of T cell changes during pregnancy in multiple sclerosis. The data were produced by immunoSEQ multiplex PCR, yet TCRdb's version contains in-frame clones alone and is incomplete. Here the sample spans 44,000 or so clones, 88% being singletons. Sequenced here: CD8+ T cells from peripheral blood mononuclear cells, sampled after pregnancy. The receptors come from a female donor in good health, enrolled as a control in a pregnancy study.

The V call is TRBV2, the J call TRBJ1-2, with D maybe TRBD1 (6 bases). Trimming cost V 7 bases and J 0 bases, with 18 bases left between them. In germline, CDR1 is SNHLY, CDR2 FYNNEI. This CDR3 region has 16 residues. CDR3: CASTVRGGPSNYGYTF. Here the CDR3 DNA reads TGTGCCAGCACCGTGCGCGGGGGCCCCTCTAACTATGGCTACACCTTC.

CDR3 bases: TGTGCCAGCCAATTCAGGGGCAATCAGCCCCAGCATTTT. Amino acid sequence: CASQFRGNQPQHF. The V call is TRBV28, the J call TRBJ1-5, with D possibly matching TRBD1 (5 bases). Germline-derived CDR1 and CDR2 are MDHEN and SYDVKM. The V end lost 8 bases, the J end lost 2 bases, and 10 bases lay between the germline ends. This CDR3 is 13 amino acids long.

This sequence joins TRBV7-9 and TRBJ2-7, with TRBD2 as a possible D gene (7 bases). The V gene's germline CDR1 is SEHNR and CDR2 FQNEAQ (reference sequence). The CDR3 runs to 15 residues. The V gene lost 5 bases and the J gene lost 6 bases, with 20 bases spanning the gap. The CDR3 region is CASSGGAAGGTEQYF. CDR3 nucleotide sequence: TGTGCCAGCAGCGGGGGGGCCGCCGGGGGGACCGAGCAGTACTTC.

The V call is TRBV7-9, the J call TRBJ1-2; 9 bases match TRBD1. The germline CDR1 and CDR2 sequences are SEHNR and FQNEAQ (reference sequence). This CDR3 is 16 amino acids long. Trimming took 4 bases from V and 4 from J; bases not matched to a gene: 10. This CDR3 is CASSSPRGTGPYGYTF. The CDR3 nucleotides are TGTGCCAGCAGCTCCCCCCGGGGGACAGGGCCCTATGGCTACACCTTC.

The CDR3 spells CASSLGAGLMGYTF. CDR3 in DNA: TGTGCCAGCAGCTTAGGGGCAGGACTTATGGGCTACACCTTC. This chain connects TRBV7-9 to TRBJ1-2, with no clear D. Germline CDR1 reads SEHNR; CDR2 reads FQNEAQ (reference sequence). This CDR3 is built from 14 residues. V dropped 1 base and J dropped 8 bases, with 14 bases sitting between them.

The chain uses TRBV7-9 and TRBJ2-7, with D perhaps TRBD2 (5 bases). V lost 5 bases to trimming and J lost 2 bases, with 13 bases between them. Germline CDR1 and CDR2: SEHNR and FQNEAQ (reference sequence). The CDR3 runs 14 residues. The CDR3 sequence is CASSPRGFPYEQYF. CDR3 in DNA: TGTGCCAGCAGCCCGAGAGGGTTTCCCTACGAGCAGTACTTC.

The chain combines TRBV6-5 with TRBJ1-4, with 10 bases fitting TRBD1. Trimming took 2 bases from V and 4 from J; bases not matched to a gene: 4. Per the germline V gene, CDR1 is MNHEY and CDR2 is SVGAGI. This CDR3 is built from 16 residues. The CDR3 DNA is TGTGCCAGCAGTTACGGGGGACAGGGGCTTAATGAAAAACTGTTTTTT. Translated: CASSYGGQGLNEKLFF.

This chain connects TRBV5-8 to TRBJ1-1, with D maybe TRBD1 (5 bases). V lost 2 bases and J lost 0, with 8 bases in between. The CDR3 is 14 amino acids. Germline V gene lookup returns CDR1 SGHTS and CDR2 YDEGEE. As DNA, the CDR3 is TGTGCCAGCAGCTTCGACAGCATGAACACTGAAGCTTTCTTT. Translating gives CASSFDSMNTEAFF.

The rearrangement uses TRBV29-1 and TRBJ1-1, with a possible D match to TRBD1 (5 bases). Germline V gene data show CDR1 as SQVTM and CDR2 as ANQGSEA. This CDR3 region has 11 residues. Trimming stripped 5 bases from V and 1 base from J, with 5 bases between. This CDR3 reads CSVQGNTEAFF. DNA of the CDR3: TGCAGCGTTCAGGGGAACACTGAAGCTTTCTTT.

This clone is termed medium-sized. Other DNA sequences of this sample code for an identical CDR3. CDR3 DNA sequence: TGCGCCAGCAGCCAAGTGAACAGGGGAGGTGGCTACACCTTC. This codes for CASSQVNRGGGYTF. V is TRBV4-3 and J is TRBJ1-2; 7 bases fit TRBD1. The CDR3 runs 14 residues. V gave up 1 base and J gave up 7 bases; unmatched junction bases: 6. Germline V gene data show CDR1 as LGHNA and CDR2 as YSLEER.

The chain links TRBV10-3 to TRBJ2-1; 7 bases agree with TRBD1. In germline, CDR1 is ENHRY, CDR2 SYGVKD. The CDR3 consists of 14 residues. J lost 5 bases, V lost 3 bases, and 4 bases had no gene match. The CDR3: CAISEGGFDNEQFF. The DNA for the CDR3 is TGTGCCATCAGTGAAGGGGGCTTCGACAATGAGCAGTTCTTC.

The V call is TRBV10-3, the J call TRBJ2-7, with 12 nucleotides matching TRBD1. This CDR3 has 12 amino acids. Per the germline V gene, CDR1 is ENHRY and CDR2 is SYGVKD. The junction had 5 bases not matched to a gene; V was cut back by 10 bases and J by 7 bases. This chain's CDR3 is CATGGQGAEQYF. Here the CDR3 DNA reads TGTGCCACCGGGGGACAGGGGGCTGAGCAGTACTTC.

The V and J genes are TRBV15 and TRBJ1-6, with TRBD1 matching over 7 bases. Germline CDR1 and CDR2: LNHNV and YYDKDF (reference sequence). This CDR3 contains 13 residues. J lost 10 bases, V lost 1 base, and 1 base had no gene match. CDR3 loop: CATSRAGGSPLHF. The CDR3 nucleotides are TGTGCCACCAGCAGAGCAGGGGGATCACCCCTCCACTTT.

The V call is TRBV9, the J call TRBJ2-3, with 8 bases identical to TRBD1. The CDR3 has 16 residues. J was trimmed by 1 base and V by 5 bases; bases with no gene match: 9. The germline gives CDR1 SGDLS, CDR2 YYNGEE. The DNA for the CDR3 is TGTGCCAGCAGTCGGCAGGGGGCAGGGGGCACAGATACGCAGTATTTT. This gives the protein CASSRQGAGGTDTQYF.

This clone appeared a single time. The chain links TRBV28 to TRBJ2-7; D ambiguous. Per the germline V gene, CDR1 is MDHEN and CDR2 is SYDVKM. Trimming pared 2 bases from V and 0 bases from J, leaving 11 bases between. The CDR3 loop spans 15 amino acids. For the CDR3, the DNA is TGTGCCAGCAGTTTACAGGCATTCGGCTCCTACGAGCAGTACTTC. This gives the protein CASSLQAFGSYEQYF.

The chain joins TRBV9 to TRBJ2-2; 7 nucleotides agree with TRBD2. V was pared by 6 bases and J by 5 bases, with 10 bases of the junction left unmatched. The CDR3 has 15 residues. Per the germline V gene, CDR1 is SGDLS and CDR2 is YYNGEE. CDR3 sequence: CASTLGWGGTGELFF. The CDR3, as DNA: TGTGCCAGCACCTTAGGGTGGGGGGGGACCGGGGAGCTGTTTTTT.

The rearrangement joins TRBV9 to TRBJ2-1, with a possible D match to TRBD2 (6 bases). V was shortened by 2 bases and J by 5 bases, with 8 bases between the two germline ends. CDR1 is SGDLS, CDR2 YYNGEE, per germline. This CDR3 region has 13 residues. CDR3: CASSVGGNNEQFF. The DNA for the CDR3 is TGTGCCAGCAGCGTTGGGGGGAACAATGAGCAGTTCTTC.

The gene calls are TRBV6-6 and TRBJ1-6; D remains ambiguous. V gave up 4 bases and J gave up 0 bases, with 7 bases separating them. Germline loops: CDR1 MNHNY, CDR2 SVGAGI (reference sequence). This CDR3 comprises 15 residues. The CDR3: CASSFESSYNSPLHF. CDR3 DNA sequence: TGTGCCAGCAGTTTTGAGAGCTCCTATAATTCACCCCTCCACTTT.

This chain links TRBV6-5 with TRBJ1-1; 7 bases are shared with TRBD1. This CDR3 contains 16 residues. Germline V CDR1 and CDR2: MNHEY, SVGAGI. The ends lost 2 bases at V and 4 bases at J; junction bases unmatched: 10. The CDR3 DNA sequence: TGTGCCAGCAGTTACCAGACAGGGTTGGGTGGCACTGAAGCTTTCTTT. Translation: CASSYQTGLGGTEAFF.

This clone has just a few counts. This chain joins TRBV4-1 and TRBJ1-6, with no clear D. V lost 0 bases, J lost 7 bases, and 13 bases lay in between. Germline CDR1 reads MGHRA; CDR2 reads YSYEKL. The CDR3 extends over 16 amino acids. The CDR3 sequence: CASSQEIGQTNSPLHF. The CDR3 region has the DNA TGCGCCAGCAGCCAAGAAATTGGGCAGACGAATTCACCCCTCCACTTT.

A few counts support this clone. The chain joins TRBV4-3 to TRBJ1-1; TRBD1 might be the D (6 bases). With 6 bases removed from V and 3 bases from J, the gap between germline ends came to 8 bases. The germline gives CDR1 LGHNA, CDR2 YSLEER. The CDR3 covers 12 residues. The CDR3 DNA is TGCGCCAGCAGAGGGACATACACTGAAGCTTTCTTT. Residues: CASRGTYTEAFF.